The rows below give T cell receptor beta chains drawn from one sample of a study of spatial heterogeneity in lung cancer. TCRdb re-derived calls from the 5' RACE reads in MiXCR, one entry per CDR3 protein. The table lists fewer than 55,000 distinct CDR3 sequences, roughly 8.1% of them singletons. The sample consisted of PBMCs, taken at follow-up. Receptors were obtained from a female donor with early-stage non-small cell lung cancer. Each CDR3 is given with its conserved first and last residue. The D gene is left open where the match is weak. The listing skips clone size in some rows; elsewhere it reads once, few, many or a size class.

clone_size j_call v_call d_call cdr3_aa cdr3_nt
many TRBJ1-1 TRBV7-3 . CASSPRPGIDTEAFF TGTGCCAGCAGCCCAAGGCCAGGGATAGACACTGAAGCTTTCTTT
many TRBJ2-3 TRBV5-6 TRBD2 CASSETSGGDTQYF TGTGCCAGCAGCGAGACTAGCGGGGGAGATACGCAGTATTTT
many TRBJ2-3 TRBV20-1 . CSAGGGVSTDTQYF TGCAGTGCCGGTGGGGGTGTAAGCACAGATACGCAGTATTTT
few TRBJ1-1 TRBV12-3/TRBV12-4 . CASSIRDISFGTEAFF TGTGCCAGCAGTATCCGGGACATATCATTCGGCACTGAAGCTTTCTTT
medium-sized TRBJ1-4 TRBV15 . CATSSGEGDEKLFF TGTGCCACCAGTTCAGGGGAGGGTGATGAAAAACTGTTTTTT
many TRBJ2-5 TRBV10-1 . CASSESTGVETQYF TGCGCCAGCAGTGAGTCGACGGGGGTGGAGACCCAGTACTTC
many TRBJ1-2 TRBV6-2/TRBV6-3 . CASSNWYGYTF TGTGCCAGCTCTAATTGGTATGGCTACACCTTC
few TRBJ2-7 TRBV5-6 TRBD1 CASSLNPGQVHYEQYF TGTGCCAGCAGCCTAAACCCGGGACAGGTCCACTACGAGCAGTACTTC
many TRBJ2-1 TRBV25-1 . CASSESGRTNEQFF TGTGCCAGCAGTGAATCAGGGCGGACCAATGAGCAGTTCTTC
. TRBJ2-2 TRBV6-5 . CASSYSQGWDTGELFF TGTGCCAGCAGTTACTCGCAGGGCTGGGACACCGGGGAGCTGTTTTTT
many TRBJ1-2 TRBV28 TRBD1 CASGWGQGQNGYTF TGTGCCAGCGGGTGGGGACAGGGTCAGAATGGCTACACCTTC
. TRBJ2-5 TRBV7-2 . CASSSNAAANGETQYF TGTGCCAGCAGCTCGAACGCGGCGGCTAACGGAGAGACCCAGTACTTC
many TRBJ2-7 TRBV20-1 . CSARVRLDDEQYF TGCAGTGCTAGAGTCCGCCTTGACGACGAGCAGTACTTC
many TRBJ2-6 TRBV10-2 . CASSVRATGANVLTF TGCGCCAGCAGTGTGAGAGCCACTGGGGCCAACGTCCTGACTTTC
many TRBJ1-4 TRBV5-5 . CASTDPTAYNEKLFF TGTGCCAGCACCGATCCGACAGCCTATAATGAAAAACTGTTTTTT
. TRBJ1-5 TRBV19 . CASSIPWGTSNQPQHF TGTGCCAGTAGTATCCCGTGGGGAACTTCTAATCAGCCCCAGCATTTT
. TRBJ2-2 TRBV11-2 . CASRQYGQGGNGELFF TGTGCCAGCAGACAGTACGGGCAGGGGGGAAACGGGGAGCTGTTTTTT
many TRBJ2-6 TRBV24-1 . CATSLSGANVLTF TGTGCCACCAGCCTCTCTGGGGCCAACGTCCTGACTTTC
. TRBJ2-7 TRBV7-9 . CASSPGPYDEQYF TGTGCCAGCAGCCCCGGGCCTTATGACGAGCAGTACTTC
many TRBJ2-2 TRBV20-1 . CSARGMNTGELFF TGCAGTGCTAGGGGGATGAACACCGGGGAGCTGTTTTTT
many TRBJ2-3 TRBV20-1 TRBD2 CSARVAGAPDTQYF TGCAGTGCTAGAGTAGCGGGGGCGCCTGATACGCAGTATTTT
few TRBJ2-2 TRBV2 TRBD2 CASTPGLAYTGELFF TGTGCCAGCACCCCGGGACTAGCGTACACCGGGGAGCTGTTTTTT
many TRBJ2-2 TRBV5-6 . CASSLRLSGPNTGELFF TGTGCCAGCAGCTTGAGACTTTCTGGACCAAACACCGGGGAGCTGTTTTTT
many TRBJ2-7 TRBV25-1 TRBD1 CASTGTGVGEQYF TGTGCCAGTACCGGGACAGGGGTGGGGGAGCAGTACTTC
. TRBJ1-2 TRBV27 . CASSFDRLSYGYTF TGTGCCAGCAGTTTTGACAGGCTCTCCTATGGCTACACCTTC
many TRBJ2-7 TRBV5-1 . CASSLTPGTLGYEQYF TGCGCCAGCAGCTTAACGCCCGGGACTCTCGGCTACGAGCAGTACTTC
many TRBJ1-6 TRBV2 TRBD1 CASRGGHNSPLHF TGTGCCAGCAGAGGGGGCCATAATTCACCCCTCCACTTT
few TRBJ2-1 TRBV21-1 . CASSSPGLWFDEQFF TGTGCCAGCAGCTCTCCAGGACTATGGTTTGATGAGCAGTTCTTC
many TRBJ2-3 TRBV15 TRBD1 CATSPSPGQGFTDTQYF TGTGCCACCAGCCCTTCCCCGGGACAGGGTTTCACAGATACGCAGTATTTT
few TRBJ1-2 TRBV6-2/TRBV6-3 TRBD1 CASSYAQGALGYTF TGTGCCAGCAGTTACGCTCAGGGGGCGCTTGGCTACACCTTC
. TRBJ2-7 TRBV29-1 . CSVEDPTTYEQYF TGCAGCGTTGAAGATCCCACTACCTACGAGCAGTACTTC
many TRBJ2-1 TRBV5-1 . CASSPGGTSYNEQFF TGCGCCAGCAGCCCCGGGGGAACCTCCTACAATGAGCAGTTCTTC
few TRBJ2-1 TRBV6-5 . CASSLADSSYNEQFF TGTGCCAGCAGTCTAGCGGACAGCTCCTACAATGAGCAGTTCTTC
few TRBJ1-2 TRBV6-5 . CASSSSYYGYTF TGTGCCAGCAGCAGCTCCTACTATGGCTACACCTTC
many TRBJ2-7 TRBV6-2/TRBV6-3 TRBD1 CASSSLPNAGRGPYEQYF TGTGCCAGCAGTTCCCTCCCCAATGCGGGTAGGGGGCCCTACGAGCAGTACTTC
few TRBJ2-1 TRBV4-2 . CASSQGGTEQVEQFF TGTGCCAGCAGCCAAGGGGGGACTGAACAGGTTGAGCAGTTCTTC